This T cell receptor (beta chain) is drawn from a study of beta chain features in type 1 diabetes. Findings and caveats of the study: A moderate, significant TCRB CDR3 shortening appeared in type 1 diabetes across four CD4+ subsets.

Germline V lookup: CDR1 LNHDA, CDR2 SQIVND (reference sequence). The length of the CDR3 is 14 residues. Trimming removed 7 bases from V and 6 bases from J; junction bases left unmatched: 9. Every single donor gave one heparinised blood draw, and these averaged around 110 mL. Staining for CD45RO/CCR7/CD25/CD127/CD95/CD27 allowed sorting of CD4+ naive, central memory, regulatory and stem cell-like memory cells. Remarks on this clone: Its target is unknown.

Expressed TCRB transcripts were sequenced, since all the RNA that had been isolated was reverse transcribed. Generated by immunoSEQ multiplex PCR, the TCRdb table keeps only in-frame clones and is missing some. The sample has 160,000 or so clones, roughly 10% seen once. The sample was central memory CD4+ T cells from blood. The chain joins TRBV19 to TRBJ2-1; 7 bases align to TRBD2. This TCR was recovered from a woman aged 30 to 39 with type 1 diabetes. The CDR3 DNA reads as TGTGCCAGTAATAGCGGGTCGTTCGGCAATGAGCAGTTCTTC. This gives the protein CASNSGSFGNEQFF.